This TCR beta chain was identified during a study of vaccination and CD4 T cells after COVID-19. Study-wide context: After nasal swab PCR-confirmed SARS-CoV-2, under 10 convalescents had mild disease and one severe. SARS-CoV-2, HCoV-NL63, HCoV-OC43 and HCoV-229E supplied the overlapping spike peptides used to stimulate cells.

Treatment given: approximately 9-day PBMC culture with coronavirus spike peptide pools or control peptides (ViraFEST assay). An Oncomine TCR Beta short-read assay was used to sequence the DNA from cultured CD4+ T cells. TCRdb processed the PCR reads anew with MiXCR; each CDR3 protein has one entry. The sample includes about 15,000 distinct CDR3 sequences, about 57% seen only once; the top ten take less than 15%. Germline V gene data show CDR1 as SEHNR and CDR2 as FQNEAQ (reference sequence). CDR3 length equals 14 residues. The V and J ends lost 5 bases and 6 bases, in that order; junction bases with no gene match: 5. Of note for this clonotype: What it binds is not known.

This receptor was obtained from a human donor who had recovered from COVID-19. The J gene is TRBJ2-7, the V gene TRBV7-9; 12 bases agree with TRBD1. Input material: CD4+ T cells from blood, cultured in vitro. The DNA for the CDR3 is TGTGCCAGCAGCCGCGGGACAGGGGGCGGCGAGCAGTACTTC. It codes for CASSRGTGGGEQYF.